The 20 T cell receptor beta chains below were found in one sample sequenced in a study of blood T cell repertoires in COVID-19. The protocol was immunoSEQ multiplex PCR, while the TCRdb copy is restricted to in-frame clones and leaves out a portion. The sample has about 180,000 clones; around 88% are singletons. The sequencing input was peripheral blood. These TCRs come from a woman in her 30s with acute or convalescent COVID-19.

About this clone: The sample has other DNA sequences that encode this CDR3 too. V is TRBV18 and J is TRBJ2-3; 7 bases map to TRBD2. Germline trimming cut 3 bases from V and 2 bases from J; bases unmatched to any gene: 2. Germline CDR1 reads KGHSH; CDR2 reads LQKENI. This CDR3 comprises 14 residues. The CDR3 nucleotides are TGTGCCAGCTCACCTCTAGCGGCCACAGATACGCAGTATTTT. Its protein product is CASSPLAATDTQYF.

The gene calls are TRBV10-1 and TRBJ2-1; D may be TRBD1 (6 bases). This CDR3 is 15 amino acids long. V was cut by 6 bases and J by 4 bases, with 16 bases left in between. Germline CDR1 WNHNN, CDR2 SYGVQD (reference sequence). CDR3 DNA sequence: TGCGCCAGCAGCCCTACAGGGAAAGCTTACAATGAGCAGTTCTTC. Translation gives CASSPTGKAYNEQFF.

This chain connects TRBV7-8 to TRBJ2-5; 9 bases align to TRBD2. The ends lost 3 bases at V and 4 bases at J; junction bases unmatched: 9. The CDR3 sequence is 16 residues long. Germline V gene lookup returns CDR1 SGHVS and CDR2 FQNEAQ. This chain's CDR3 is CASSLRLAGNVETQYF. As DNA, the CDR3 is TGTGCCAGCAGCTTGAGGCTAGCGGGGAACGTAGAGACCCAGTACTTC.

This chain's CDR3 is CASSQGRTGKQFF. In DNA form, the CDR3 reads TGCGCCAGCAGCCAAGGTCGGACAGGAAAGCAGTTCTTC. The chain has TRBV4-1 and TRBJ2-1; 7 nucleotides line up with TRBD1. Trimming removed 1 base from V and 11 bases from J; junction bases left unmatched: 5. From germline, CDR1 is MGHRA and CDR2 YSYEKL. The CDR3 is made up of 13 amino acids.

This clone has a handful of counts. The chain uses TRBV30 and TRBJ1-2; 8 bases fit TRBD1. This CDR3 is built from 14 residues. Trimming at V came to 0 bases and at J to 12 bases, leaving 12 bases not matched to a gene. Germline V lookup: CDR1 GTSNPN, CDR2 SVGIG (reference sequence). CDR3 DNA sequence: TGTGCCTGGAGTGTACAGTTGGACAGGGTAGTTAACACCTTC. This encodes CAWSVQLDRVVNTF.

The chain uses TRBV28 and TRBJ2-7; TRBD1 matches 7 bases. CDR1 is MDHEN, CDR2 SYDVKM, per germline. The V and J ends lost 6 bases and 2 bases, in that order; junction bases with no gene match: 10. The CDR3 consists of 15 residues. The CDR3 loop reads CASSTPSGQTYEQYF. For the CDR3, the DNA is TGTGCCAGCAGCACCCCCTCGGGACAGACCTACGAGCAGTACTTC. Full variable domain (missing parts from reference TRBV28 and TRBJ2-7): DVKVTQSSRYLVKRTGEKVFLECVQDMDHENMFWYRQDPGLGLRLIYFSYDVKMKEKGDIPEGYSVSREKKERFSLILESASTNQTSMYLCASSTPSGQTYEQYFGPGTRLTVT.

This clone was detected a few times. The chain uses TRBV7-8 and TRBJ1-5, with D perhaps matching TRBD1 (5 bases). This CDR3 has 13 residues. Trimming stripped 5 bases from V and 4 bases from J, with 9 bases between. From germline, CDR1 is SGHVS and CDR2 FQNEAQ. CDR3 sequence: CASSLDRNQPQHF. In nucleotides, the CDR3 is TGTGCCAGCAGCCTTGACAGAAATCAGCCCCAGCATTTT.

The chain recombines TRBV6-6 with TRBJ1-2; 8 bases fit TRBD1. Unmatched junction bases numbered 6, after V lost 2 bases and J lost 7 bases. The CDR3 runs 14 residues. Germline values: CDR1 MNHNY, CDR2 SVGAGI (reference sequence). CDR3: CASSYPGQVRGYTF. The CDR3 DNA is TGTGCCAGCAGTTACCCGGGACAGGTTCGTGGCTACACCTTC.

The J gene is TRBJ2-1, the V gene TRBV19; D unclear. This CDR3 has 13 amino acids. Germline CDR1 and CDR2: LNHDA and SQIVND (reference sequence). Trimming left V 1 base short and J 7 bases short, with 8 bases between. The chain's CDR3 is CASSIGSLNEQFF. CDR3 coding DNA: TGTGCCAGTAGTATAGGGAGCTTGAATGAGCAGTTCTTC. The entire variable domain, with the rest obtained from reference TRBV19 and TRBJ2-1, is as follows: DGGITQSPKYLFRKEGQNVTLSCEQNLNHDAMYWYRQDPGQGLRLIYYSQIVNDFQKGDIAEGYSVSREKKESFPLTVTSAQKNPTAFYLCASSIGSLNEQFFGPGTRLTVL.

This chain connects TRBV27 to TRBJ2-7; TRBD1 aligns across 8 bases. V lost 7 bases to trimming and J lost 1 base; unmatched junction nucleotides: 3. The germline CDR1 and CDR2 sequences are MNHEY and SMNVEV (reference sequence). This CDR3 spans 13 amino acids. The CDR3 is CASKRQGSYEQYF. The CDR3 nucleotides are TGTGCCAGCAAACGACAGGGGTCCTACGAGCAGTACTTC.

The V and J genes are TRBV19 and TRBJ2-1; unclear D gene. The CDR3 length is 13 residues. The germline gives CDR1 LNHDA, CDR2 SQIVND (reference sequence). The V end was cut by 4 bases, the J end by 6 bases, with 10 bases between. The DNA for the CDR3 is TGTGCCAGTAGTAACTCCCGCTCCAATGAGCAGTTCTTC. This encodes CASSNSRSNEQFF.

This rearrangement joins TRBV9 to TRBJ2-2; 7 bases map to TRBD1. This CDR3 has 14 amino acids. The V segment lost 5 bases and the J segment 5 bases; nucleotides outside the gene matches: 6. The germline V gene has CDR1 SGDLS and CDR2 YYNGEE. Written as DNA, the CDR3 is TGTGCCAGCAGTCATCTACAGGGGACCGGGGAGCTGTTTTTT. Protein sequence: CASSHLQGTGELFF.

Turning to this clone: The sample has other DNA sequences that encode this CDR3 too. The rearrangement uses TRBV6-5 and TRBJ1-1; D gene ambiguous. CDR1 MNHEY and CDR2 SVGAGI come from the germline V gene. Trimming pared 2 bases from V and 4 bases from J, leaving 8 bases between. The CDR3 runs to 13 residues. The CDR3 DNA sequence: TGTGCCAGCAGTTACACCCCGGGCACTGAAGCTTTCTTT. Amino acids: CASSYTPGTEAFF.

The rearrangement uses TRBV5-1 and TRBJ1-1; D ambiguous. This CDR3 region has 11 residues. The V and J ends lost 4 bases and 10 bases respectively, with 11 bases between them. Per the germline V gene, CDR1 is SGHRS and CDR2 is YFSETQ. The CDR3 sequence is CASSPGTAAFF. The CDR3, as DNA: TGCGCCAGCAGCCCGGGTACCGCAGCTTTCTTT.

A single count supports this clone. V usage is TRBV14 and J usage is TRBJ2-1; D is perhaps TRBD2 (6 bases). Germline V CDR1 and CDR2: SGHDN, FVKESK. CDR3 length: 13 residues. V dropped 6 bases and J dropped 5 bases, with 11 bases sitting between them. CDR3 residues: CASRDWGDNEQFF. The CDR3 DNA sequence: TGTGCCAGCAGAGACTGGGGGGACAATGAGCAGTTCTTC.

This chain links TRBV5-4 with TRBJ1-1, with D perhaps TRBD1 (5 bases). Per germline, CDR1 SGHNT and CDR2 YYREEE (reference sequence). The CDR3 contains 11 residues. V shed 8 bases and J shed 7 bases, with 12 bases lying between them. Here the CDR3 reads CASSGGGEAFF. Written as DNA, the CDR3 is TGTGCCAGTTCCGGGGGGGGTGAAGCTTTCTTT.

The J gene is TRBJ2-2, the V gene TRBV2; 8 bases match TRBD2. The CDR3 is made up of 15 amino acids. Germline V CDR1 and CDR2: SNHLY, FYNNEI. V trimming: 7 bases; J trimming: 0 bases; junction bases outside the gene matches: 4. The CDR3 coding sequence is TGTGCCAGCAACGGACTAGCAGCGAACACCGGGGAGCTGTTTTTT. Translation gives CASNGLAANTGELFF.

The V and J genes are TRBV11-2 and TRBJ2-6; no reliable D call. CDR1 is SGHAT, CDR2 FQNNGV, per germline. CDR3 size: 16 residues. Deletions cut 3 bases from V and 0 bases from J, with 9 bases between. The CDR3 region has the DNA TGTGCCAGCAGCTTCTTGAAGAGCTCTGGGGCCAACGTCCTGACTTTC. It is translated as CASSFLKSSGANVLTF. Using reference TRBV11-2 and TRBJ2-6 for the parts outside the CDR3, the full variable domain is EAGVAQSPRYKIIEKRQSVAFWCNPISGHATLYWYQQILGQGPKLLIQFQNNGVVDDSQLPKDRFSAERLKGVDSTLKIQPAKLEDSAVYLCASSFLKSSGANVLTFGAGSRLTVL.

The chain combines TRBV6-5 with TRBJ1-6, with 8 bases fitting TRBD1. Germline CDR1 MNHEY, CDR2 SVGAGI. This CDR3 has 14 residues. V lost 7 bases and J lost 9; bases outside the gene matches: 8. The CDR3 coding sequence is TGTGCCAGCAACGGACAGGGACTGACTTCACCCCTCCACTTT. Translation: CASNGQGLTSPLHF.

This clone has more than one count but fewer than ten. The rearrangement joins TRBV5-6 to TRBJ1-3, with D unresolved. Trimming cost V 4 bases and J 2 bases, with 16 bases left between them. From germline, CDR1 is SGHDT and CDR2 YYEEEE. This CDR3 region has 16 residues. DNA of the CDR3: TGTGCCAGCAGCCTTGGTTATGAGGCAGCTGGAAACACCATATATTTT. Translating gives CASSLGYEAAGNTIYF.